This entry lists 6 T cell receptor beta chains sequenced from one sample in a study of blood T cell repertoires in COVID-19. Profiling relied on immunoSEQ multiplex PCR, and the TCRdb table lists in-frame clones only, not all of them. In the table there are about 400,000 clones, approximately 91% of which are singletons. The specimen sequenced was PBMCs or T cells enriched from blood (not recorded which). The receptors here all came from a woman aged 40 to 55 with acute COVID-19.

This chain uses TRBV5-5 with TRBJ2-2, with 11 bases fitting TRBD1. The ends lost 3 bases at V and 0 bases at J; junction bases unmatched: 4. CDR1 SGHKS and CDR2 YYEKEE come from the germline V gene (reference sequence). The CDR3 has 17 residues. DNA of the CDR3: TGTGCCAGCAGCTCAGGACAGGGGGCAACGAACACCGGGGAGCTGTTTTTT. It specifies CASSSGQGATNTGELFF.

The chain uses TRBV6-2 or TRBV6-3 and TRBJ2-7; D unresolved. Trimming stripped 4 bases from V and 0 bases from J, with 10 bases between. CDR1 and CDR2 (germline): MNHEY, SVGEGT. The CDR3 is made up of 14 amino acids. The CDR3 region is CASSSIRDSYEQYF. CDR3 coding DNA: TGTGCCAGCAGTTCAATAAGAGACTCCTACGAGCAGTACTTC.

This clone has only one observation. The gene calls are TRBV4-1 and TRBJ1-2; D is ambiguous. This CDR3 has 12 residues. From germline, CDR1 is MGHRA and CDR2 YSYEKL. V was cut by 3 bases and J by 4 bases, with 6 bases left in between. CDR3 sequence (DNA): TGCGCCAGCAGCCACGGGAGCTATGGCTACACCTTC. Translated: CASSHGSYGYTF.

The CDR3 DNA reads as TGTGCCAGCAGCAGAGGGGGCTCTGGAACTGAAGCTTTCTTT. Its protein product is CASSRGGSGTEAFF. The V gene is TRBV6-5, the J gene TRBJ1-1; 7 bases line up with TRBD1. Germline values: CDR1 MNHEY, CDR2 SVGAGI. Trimming cost V 6 bases and J 5 bases; bases outside gene matches: 9. This CDR3 has 14 amino acids.

This clone has a single count. The chain combines TRBV15 with TRBJ2-5, with TRBD2 identical over 8 bases. Germline V lookup: CDR1 LNHNV, CDR2 YYDKDF (reference sequence). This CDR3 has 19 amino acids. The V gene end was trimmed by 0 bases and the J gene end by 5 bases; junction bases not matched to a gene: 17. The CDR3 DNA reads TGTGCCACCAGCAGAGATGTCGGGATATCGGGGGGGCGTCGGGAGACCCAGTACTTC. This codes for CATSRDVGISGGRRETQYF.

The J gene is TRBJ1-5, the V gene TRBV5-1, with no clear D. Germline V lookup: CDR1 SGHRS, CDR2 YFSETQ. The V end was cut by 0 bases, the J end by 9 bases, with 7 bases between. The CDR3 loop spans 12 amino acids. The CDR3: CASSLAAAPQHF. The CDR3 nucleotides are TGCGCCAGCAGCTTGGCTGCGGCGCCCCAGCATTTT.